Following are 7 T cell receptor beta chains from one sample sequenced in a study of shared clonotypes between healthy human individuals. The naive CD8 subset, CD45RO-negative cells positively selected for CCR7, excluded terminally differentiated effector memory CD45RA+ cells. Method: immunoSEQ multiplex PCR; TCRdb's copy keeps in-frame clones and lacks some. The data show some 800,000 clones, with 85% to 95% seen just once and more than 20% held by the top ten. Sequences were obtained from naive CD8+ T cells sorted from blood. The receptors stem from a man aged 25 to 40 in good health.

This sequence joins TRBV4-1 and TRBJ2-7; 10 bases match TRBD2. Germline V gene lookup returns CDR1 MGHRA and CDR2 YSYEKL. With 1 base clipped from V and 5 bases from J, the junction kept 5 bases outside the gene matches. CDR3 length: 15 residues. The CDR3 DNA follows: TGCGCCAGCAGCCAAGTTCTAGCGGGAGTTCACGAGCAGTACTTC. Its protein product is CASSQVLAGVHEQYF.

This chain joins TRBV7-3 and TRBJ2-7, with D tentatively TRBD1 or TRBD2 (6 bases each). The CDR3 totals 15 residues. Germline V CDR1 and CDR2: SGHTA, FQGTGA. V was cut by 2 bases and J by 5 bases, with 16 bases left in between. CDR3 DNA sequence: TGTGCCAGCAGCTTAGGAGGGGGACTCTTCGACGAGCAGTACTTC. Protein sequence: CASSLGGGLFDEQYF.

Concerning this clone: At the DNA level, this CDR3 is encoded by other sequences in the same sample as well. The chain employs TRBV28 and TRBJ2-7; a weak D match, TRBD1 (6 bases). Germline assignment: CDR1 MDHEN and CDR2 SYDVKM. V shed 0 bases and J shed 1 base, with 7 bases lying between them. CDR3 length: 14 residues. Written as DNA, the CDR3 is TGTGCCAGCAGTTTATGGGACAGATCCTACGAGCAGTACTTC. It encodes CASSLWDRSYEQYF.

The V and J genes are TRBV28 and TRBJ2-7; D gene ambiguous. Germline assignment: CDR1 MDHEN and CDR2 SYDVKM. This CDR3 is 12 amino acids long. Trimming left V 5 bases short and J 0 bases short, with 5 bases between. As DNA, the CDR3 is TGTGCCAGCAGTCACAACTCCTACGAGCAGTACTTC. This gives the protein CASSHNSYEQYF.

The rearrangement uses TRBV4-3 and TRBJ1-5; D not resolved. This CDR3 is built from 14 residues. Trimming cost V 0 bases and J 7 bases, with 10 bases left between them. Germline lookup yields CDR1 LGHNA and CDR2 YSLEER. This CDR3 reads CASSQDPLRQPQHF. For the CDR3, the DNA is TGCGCCAGCAGCCAAGACCCCCTACGCCAGCCCCAGCATTTT.

The chain has TRBV7-7 and TRBJ2-3; D gene uncertain. Trimming took off 2 bases at V and 7 bases at J, with 10 bases between the two ends. Germline V gene sequence: CDR1 SSHAT, CDR2 FNYEAQ (reference sequence). The CDR3 length is 13 residues. CDR3 sequence: CASSLRLGNTQYF. Here the CDR3 DNA reads TGTGCCAGCAGCTTACGGTTGGGAAATACGCAGTATTTT.

The chain couples TRBV7-9 to TRBJ2-3, with D perhaps assigned TRBD1 or TRBD2 (5 bases each). The CDR3 loop spans 17 amino acids. V lost 3 bases and J 2 bases, leaving 18 bases between the germline ends. CDR1 is SEHNR, CDR2 FQNEAQ, per germline (reference sequence). The CDR3 is CASSLTVRGYITDTQYF. CDR3 DNA: TGTGCCAGCAGCTTGACCGTCCGGGGCTACATCACAGATACGCAGTATTTT.